The entry that follows covers one TCR beta chain sequence. The target of this receptor is not known. No base-level quality is on record; no much larger clone is a single base apart. This specimen's time point label, interpreted: about 28 days (+/-7) after the second vaccine dose. AZD1222 recipients given second doses at about 4 weeks or at about 12 weeks were pooled, since spike-specific TCR depth and breadth were not found to differ between the two schedules. Vaccinee samples were obtained from the UK trials COV001 and COV002, which included a single-blind randomized controlled phase 2/3 trial of AZD1222 (ChAdOx1 nCoV-19) in healthy adults. Trial participant PBMC samples were collected at day 0 and day 28 after the second dose for TCRbeta chain sequencing. The CDR3 regions of human TCRbeta chains were analyzed by immunosequencing. The paper's processing steps were these. Repertoire TCRs were checked for matches against a reference library of SARS-CoV-2-specific TCRs that had been generated using the MIRA antigen-specificity platform. Breadth was defined as the fraction of unique TCRs that were SARS-CoV-2-associated, and depth was defined as the fraction of total T cells that were SARS-CoV-2-associated. Each spike-specific TCR was assigned to its reactive spike region and to a CD4 or CD8 class using the MIRA data. Log10-transformed breadth and depth values were compared by one-way ANOVA with Sidak's multiple comparisons tests. The clones in this table, taken by TCRdb from immuneACCESS, are in-frame only. Not every clone is retained; where verified, under half of the shortfall comes from an unresolved V gene, and the cause of the rest is unknown. The V and J calls and clone size were taken over from that table, and D and trimming were inferred from the DNA. The sample table shows approximately 100,000 clones, and nearly 90% are seen once. 2% to 2.5% of the sample comes from the top ten.

From its cysteine to its phenylalanine, the CDR3 spans 19 amino acids. Only the CDR3 part of the read is kept: 57 bases, read in frame from the first base. After removal of 4 bases from V and 1 base from J, the junction retains 11 bases not matched to a gene. CDR1 and CDR2 were assigned from the germline V gene as SGDLS and YYNGEE. This sample is part of a study of T cell responses to AZD1222 COVID-19 vaccine (dated by TCRdb to about 2021). About the study as a whole: A total of just over 230 trial participants underwent TCR sequencing, of whom roughly 210 received two doses of AZD1222 and some 26 received two doses of the MenACWY control vaccine. Trial participants were enrolled by age into 18-55, 56-69 and 70-plus year subgroups, with roughly 160, 29 and 62 TCR-sequenced participants respectively.

On the study overall, not on this receptor specifically: Most participants were white British and females outnumbered males, and the authors suggested that clonal diversity may have been underestimated. Only six AZD1222 recipients were SARS-CoV-2 seropositive at baseline, limiting conclusions about previously exposed vaccinees. The whole spike protein was spanned by vaccine-associated CD4 TCRs, and dominant responses were seen in regions 160-218 and 743-854. Reportedly, almost half of the unique spike-specific TCRs recognized epitopes lying outside the regions that are mutated in the B.1.351 and B.1.1.7 variants. Because no day 14 peak-response samples were available, repertoires were characterized only after the peak T cell response. A significant rise in spike-specific TCR breadth and depth was observed after two AZD1222 doses relative to day 0 and relative to MenACWY recipients. The 56-69-year group was small, and its depth increase did not reach significance, likely because of low power.

This clonotype was sampled from an adult who received the AZD1222 COVID-19 vaccine. Sequenced here: peripheral blood, sampled 28 days after the second AZD1222 dose. The rearranged segments are TRBV9 and TRBJ2-4; TRBD2 matches 13 bases in the middle. The sequenced DNA is TGTGCCAGCAGCCCCAGACTAGCGGGAGGCCGGGGGGCCAAAAACATTCAGTACTTC. Translated, this is CASSPRLAGGRGAKNIQYF.